This T cell receptor (beta chain) comes out of a study of PD-L1 blockade in urothelial cancer. The germline V and J ends were trimmed by 4 bases and 0 bases, with 8 bases remaining between them. The CDR3 consists of 15 residues. Germline values: CDR1 SGHNT, CDR2 YYREEE (reference sequence). Sequenced by immunoSEQ multiplex PCR; TCRdb stores in-frame clones only, minus some. The table lists more than 65,000 clones, around 90% of them singletons. Patients' urothelial carcinoma was locally advanced or metastatic. Every patient provided from 1 to 8 samples, collected pretreatment and on-treatment. Overall study findings and caveats: Tumor-associated blood clones were expanded more by durable-benefit patients at 3 weeks.

On this clone: Its cognate antigen is unknown.

This TCR was recovered from a woman aged 65 to 85 with urothelial cancer. The chain has TRBV5-4 and TRBJ2-6, with D tentatively TRBD1 (6 bases). The sample was PBMCs, taken around atezolizumab (anti-PD-L1) treatment. CDR3 in amino acids: CASSGQSSGANVLTF. CDR3 DNA sequence: TGTGCCAGCAGCGGACAGTCCTCTGGGGCCAACGTCCTGACTTTC.